Given below is one T cell receptor beta chain in context. Clones were read by immunoSEQ multiplex PCR, and TCRdb kept only the in-frame ones, dropping some. The sample records about 400,000 clones, roughly 89% being singletons. These data originate in a study of blood T cell repertoires in COVID-19. At the level of the study: Sources were T cells, B-cell-depleted T cells, or PBMCs; the material itself was cDNA or gDNA.

CDR3 length equals 14 residues. The V and J ends lost 5 bases and 2 bases respectively, with 12 bases between them. Looked up from germline, CDR1 is SGHTA and CDR2 is FQGNSA. The chain carries TRBV7-2 and TRBJ2-5; tentative D call: TRBD2 (6 bases). This receptor was obtained from a woman between 25 and 40 years old with acute or convalescent COVID-19. The specimen sequenced was peripheral blood. This chain's CDR3 is CASSKNRGQETQYF. For the CDR3, the DNA is TGTGCCAGCAGCAAAAATCGGGGGCAAGAGACCCAGTACTTC. Variable domain in full (rest from reference TRBV7-2 and TRBJ2-5): GAGVSQSPSNKVTEKGKDVELRCDPISGHTALYWYRQSLGQGLEFLIYFQGNSAPDKSGLPSDRFSAERTGGSVSTLTIQRTQQEDSAVYLCASSKNRGQETQYFGPGTRLLVL.